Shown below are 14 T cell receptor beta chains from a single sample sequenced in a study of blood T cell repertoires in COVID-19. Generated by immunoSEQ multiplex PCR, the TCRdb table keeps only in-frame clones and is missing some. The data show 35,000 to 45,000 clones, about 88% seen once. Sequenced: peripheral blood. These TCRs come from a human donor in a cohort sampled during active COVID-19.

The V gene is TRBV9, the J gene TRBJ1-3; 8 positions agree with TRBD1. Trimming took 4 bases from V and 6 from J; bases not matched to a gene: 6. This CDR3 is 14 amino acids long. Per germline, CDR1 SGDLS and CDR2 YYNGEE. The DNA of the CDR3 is TGTGCCAGCAGCTATACAGGGGGTGAAAACACCATATATTTT. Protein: CASSYTGGENTIYF.

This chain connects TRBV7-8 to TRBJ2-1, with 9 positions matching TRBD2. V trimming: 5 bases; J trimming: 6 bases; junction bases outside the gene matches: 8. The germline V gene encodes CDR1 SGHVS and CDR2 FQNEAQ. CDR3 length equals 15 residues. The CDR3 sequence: CASSRAGLAANEQFF. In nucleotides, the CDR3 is TGTGCCAGCAGCCGAGCGGGACTAGCTGCCAATGAGCAGTTCTTC.

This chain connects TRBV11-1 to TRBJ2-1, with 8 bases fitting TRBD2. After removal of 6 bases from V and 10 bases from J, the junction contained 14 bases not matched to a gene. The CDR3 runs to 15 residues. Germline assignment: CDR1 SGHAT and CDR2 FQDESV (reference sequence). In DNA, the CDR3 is TGTGCCAGCAGTTCCAACCGGGACTCGGGGGGGGAGCAGTTCTTC. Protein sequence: CASSSNRDSGGEQFF.

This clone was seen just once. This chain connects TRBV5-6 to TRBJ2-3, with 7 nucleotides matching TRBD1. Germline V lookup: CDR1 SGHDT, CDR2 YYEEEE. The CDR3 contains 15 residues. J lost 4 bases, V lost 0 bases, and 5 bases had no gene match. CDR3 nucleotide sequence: TGTGCCAGCAGCTTGGGAGGGGGCAGGTCAGATACGCAGTATTTT. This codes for CASSLGGGRSDTQYF.

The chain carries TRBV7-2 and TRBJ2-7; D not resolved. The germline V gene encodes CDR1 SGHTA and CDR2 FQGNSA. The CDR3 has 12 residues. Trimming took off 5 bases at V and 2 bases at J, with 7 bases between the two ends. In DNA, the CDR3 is TGTGCCAGCAGCGCAAGCCCCTACGAGCAGTACTTC. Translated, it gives CASSASPYEQYF.

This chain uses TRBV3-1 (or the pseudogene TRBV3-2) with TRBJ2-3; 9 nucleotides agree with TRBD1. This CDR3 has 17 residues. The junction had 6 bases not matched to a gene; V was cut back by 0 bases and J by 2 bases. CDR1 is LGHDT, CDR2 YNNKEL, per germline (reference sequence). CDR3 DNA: TGTGCCAGCAGCCAAGAGAAACAGGGGGCCTTCACAGATACGCAGTATTTT. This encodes CASSQEKQGAFTDTQYF.

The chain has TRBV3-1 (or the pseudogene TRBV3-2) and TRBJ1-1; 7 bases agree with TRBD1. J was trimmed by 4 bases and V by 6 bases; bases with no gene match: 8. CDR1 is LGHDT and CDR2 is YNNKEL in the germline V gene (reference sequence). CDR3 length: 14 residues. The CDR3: CASRAQGTGTEAFF. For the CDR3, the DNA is TGTGCCAGCAGAGCACAGGGGACCGGCACTGAAGCTTTCTTT.

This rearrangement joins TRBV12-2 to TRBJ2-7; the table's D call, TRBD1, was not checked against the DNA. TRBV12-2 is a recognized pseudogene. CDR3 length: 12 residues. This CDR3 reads CARYRAPYEQYF. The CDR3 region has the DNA TGTGCAAGGTACAGGGCACCCTACGAGCAGTACTTC.

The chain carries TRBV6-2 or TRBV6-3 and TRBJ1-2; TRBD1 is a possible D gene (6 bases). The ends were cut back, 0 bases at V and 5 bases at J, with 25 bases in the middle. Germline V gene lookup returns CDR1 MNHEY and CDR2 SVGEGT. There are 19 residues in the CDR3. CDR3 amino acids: CASSYSFPDSPLGSYGYTF. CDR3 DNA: TGTGCCAGCAGTTACTCGTTCCCGGACAGCCCCCTGGGGAGTTATGGCTACACCTTC.

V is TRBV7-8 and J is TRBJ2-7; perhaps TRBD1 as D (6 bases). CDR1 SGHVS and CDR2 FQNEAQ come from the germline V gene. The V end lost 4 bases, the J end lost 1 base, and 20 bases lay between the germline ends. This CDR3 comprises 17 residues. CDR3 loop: CASSSPLVTGPSYEQYF. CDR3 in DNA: TGTGCCAGCAGCTCCCCGCTGGTCACAGGGCCATCCTACGAGCAGTACTTC.

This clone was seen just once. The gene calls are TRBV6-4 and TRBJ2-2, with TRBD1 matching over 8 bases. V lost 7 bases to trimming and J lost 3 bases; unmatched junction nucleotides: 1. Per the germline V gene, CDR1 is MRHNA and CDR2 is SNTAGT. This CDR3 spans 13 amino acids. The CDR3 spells CASKDRDTGELFF. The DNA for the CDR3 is TGTGCCAGCAAGGACAGGGACACCGGGGAGCTGTTTTTT.

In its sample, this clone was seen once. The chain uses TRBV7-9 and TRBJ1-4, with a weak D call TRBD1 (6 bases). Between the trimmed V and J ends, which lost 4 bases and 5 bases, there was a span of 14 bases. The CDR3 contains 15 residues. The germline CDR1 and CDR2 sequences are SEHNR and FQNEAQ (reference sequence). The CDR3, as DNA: TGTGCCAGCAGCTCCCAGGGGCGCGGGAATGAAAAACTGTTTTTT. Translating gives CASSSQGRGNEKLFF.

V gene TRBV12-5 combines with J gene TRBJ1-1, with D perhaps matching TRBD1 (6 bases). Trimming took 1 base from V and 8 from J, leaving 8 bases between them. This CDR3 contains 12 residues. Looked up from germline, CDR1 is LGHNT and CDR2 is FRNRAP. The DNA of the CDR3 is TGTGCTAGTGGTTTGGGGCAGGGGGAAGCTTTCTTT. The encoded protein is CASGLGQGEAFF.

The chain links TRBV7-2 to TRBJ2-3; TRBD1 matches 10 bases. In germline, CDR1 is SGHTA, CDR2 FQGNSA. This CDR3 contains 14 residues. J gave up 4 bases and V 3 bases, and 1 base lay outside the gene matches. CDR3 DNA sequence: TGTGCCAGCAGCTTCGGACAGGGGGCAGATACGCAGTATTTT. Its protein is CASSFGQGADTQYF.